This T cell receptor beta chain was profiled in a study of cytomegalovirus exposure and HLA in healthy donors. Germline V gene lookup returns CDR1 SGHTA and CDR2 FQGTGA. The V end was cut by 5 bases, the J end by 2 bases, with 15 bases between. The CDR3 contains 15 residues. Amplification used 60 Vbeta primers and 13 Jbeta primers. TCRdb's copy holds only in-frame clones and misses some; the assay was immunoSEQ multiplex PCR. The table includes roughly 120,000 clones, roughly 77% detected once. The source is a man aged 50 or older in good health and CMV-seropositive. Sequencing used PBMCs. The V call is TRBV7-3, the J call TRBJ1-2; D is unclear. The DNA of the CDR3 is TGTGCCAGCAGCCCCGAGGGTGGAGGAAACTATGGCTACACCTTC. Protein product: CASSPEGGGNYGYTF.